This is a list of T cell receptor beta chains from one sample in a study of post-analysis software for immune sequencing data. One entry per CDR3 protein results from TCRdb running MiXCR on the PCR reads. The sample carries about 820,000 distinct CDR3 sequences, under 70% recorded once. The sample taken for sequencing was blood. Every receptor here comes from a girl aged 10 to 17 with multiple sclerosis. The CDR3 runs from the conserved cysteine through the conserved F or W. The D gene is left open where the match is weak. Expanded clones are given a class, and other clones once, few, many or no size at all.

J gene	V gene	D gene	clone size	CDR3 protein	CDR3 DNA
TRBJ1-1	TRBV11-2	NA	NA	CASSLMGRRNTEAFF	TGTGCCAGCAGCTTAATGGGACGGCGGAACACTGAAGCTTTCTTT
TRBJ2-5	TRBV28	NA	NA	CASSFSRSPKQYF	TGTGCCAGCAGTTTTAGTCGGTCCCCCAAGCAGTACTTC
TRBJ2-2	TRBV7-2	TRBD2	NA	CASSFRGSYTGELFF	TGTGCCAGCAGCTTTCGCGGGAGTTACACCGGGGAGCTGTTTTTT
TRBJ1-2	TRBV7-3	NA	NA	CASSFGDSSNYGYTF	TGTGCCAGCAGCTTCGGAGACAGCTCTAACTATGGCTACACCTTC
TRBJ1-4	TRBV29-1	NA	few	CSVEGDGDEKLFF	TGCAGCGTTGAAGGGGACGGAGATGAAAAACTGTTTTTT
TRBJ2-5	TRBV10-3	NA	NA	CAISVLAMELETQYF	TGTGCCATCAGTGTGCTTGCGATGGAGCTAGAGACCCAGTACTTC
TRBJ2-7	TRBV7-6	NA	NA	CASSLEVWGYEQYF	TGTGCCAGCAGCTTAGAGGTTTGGGGCTACGAGCAGTACTTC
TRBJ2-7	TRBV5-1	NA	few	CASSPDHYEQYF	TGCGCCAGCAGCCCGGACCACTACGAGCAGTACTTC
TRBJ1-2	TRBV29-1	TRBD1	NA	CSALTGVDYGYTF	TGCAGCGCCTTAACAGGGGTTGACTATGGCTACACCTTC
TRBJ2-3	TRBV11-2	NA	few	CASSLAQGQAHTQYF	TGTGCCAGCAGCTTAGCCCAAGGTCAGGCCCATACGCAGTATTTT
TRBJ2-1	TRBV5-1	NA	few	CASSLAPISSYNEQFF	TGCGCCAGCAGCTTGGCCCCCATCAGCTCCTACAATGAGCAGTTCTTC
TRBJ2-5	TRBV7-2	TRBD2	few	CASSWDISYFGGGQETQYF	TGTGCCAGCAGCTGGGACATATCGTACTTTGGCGGGGGGCAAGAGACCCAGTACTTC
TRBJ2-7	TRBV20-1	TRBD1	NA	CSASSGQLSYEQYF	TGCAGTGCTAGTTCGGGACAGCTCTCCTACGAGCAGTACTTC
TRBJ2-1	TRBV15	NA	few	CATSGLQGSSYNEQFF	TGTGCCACCAGCGGGTTACAGGGTAGCTCCTACAATGAGCAGTTCTTC